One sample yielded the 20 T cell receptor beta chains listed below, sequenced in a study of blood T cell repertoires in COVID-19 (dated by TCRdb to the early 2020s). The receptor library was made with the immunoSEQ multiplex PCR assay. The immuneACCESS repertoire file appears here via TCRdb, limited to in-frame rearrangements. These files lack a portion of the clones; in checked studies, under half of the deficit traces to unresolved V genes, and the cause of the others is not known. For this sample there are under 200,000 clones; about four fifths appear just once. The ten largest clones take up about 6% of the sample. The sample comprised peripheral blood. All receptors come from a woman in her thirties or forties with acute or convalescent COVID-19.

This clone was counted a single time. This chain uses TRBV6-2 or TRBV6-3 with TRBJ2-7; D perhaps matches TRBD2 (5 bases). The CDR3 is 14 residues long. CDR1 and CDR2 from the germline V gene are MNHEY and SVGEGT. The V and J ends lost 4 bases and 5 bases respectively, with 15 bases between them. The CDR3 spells CASSLGLAFDEQYF. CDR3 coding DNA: TGTGCCAGCAGTTTAGGCCTAGCTTTCGACGAGCAGTACTTC.

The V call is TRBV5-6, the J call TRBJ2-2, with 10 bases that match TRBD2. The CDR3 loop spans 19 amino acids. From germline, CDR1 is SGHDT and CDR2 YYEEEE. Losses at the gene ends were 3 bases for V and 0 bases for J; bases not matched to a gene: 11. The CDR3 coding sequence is TGTGCCAGCAGCTCCGACTACGGACTAGCGGTCGCGAACACCGGGGAGCTGTTTTTT. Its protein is CASSSDYGLAVANTGELFF.

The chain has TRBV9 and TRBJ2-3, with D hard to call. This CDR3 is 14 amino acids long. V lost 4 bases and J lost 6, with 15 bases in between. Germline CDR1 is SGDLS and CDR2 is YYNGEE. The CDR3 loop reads CASSPRSTPDTQYF. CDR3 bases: TGTGCCAGCAGCCCCCGATCTACCCCCGATACGCAGTATTTT.

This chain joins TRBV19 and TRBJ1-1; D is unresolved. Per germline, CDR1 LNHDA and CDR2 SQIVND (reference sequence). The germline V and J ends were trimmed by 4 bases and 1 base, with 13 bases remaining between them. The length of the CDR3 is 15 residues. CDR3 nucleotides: TGTGCCAGTAGTAAGGAACAGCCGAGGAACACTGAAGCTTTCTTT. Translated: CASSKEQPRNTEAFF.

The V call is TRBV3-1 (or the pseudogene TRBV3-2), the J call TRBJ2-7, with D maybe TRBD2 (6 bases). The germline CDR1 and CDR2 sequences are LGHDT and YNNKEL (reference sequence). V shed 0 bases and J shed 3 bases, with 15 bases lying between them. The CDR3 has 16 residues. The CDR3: CASSQDRGSFIYEQYF. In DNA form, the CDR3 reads TGTGCCAGCAGCCAAGATCGGGGGAGCTTCATCTACGAGCAGTACTTC.

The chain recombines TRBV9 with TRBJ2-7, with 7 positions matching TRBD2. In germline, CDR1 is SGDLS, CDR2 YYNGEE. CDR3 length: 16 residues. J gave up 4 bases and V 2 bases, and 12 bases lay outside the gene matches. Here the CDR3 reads CASSVQPQAGEYEQYF. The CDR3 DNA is TGTGCCAGCAGCGTTCAGCCCCAGGCGGGAGAGTACGAGCAGTACTTC.

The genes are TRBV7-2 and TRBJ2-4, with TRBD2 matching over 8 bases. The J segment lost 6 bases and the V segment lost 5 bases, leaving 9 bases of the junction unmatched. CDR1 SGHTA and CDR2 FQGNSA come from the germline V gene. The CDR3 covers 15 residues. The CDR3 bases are TGTGCCAGCAGCCCCGGGGGGGGCCGCGGAAACATTCAGTACTTC. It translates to CASSPGGGRGNIQYF.

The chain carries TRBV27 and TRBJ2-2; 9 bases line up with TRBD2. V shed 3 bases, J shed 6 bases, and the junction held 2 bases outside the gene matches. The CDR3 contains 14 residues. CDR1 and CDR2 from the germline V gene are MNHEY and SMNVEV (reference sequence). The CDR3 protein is CASSFGTSPGELFF. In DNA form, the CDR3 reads TGTGCCAGCAGTTTTGGGACTAGCCCCGGGGAGCTGTTTTTT.

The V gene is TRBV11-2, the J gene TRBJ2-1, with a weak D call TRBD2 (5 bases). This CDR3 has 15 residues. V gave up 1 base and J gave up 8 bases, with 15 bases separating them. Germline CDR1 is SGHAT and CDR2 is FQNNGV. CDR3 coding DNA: TGTGCCAGCAGCTTAGCAGGACTCGCCTTGCATGAGCAGTTCTTC. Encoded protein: CASSLAGLALHEQFF.

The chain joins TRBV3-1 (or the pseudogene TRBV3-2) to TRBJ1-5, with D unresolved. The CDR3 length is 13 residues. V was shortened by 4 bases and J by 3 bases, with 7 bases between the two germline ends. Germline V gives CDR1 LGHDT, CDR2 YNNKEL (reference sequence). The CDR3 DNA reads TGTGCCAGCAGCCCTCAACTCAATCAGCCCCAGCATTTT. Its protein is CASSPQLNQPQHF.

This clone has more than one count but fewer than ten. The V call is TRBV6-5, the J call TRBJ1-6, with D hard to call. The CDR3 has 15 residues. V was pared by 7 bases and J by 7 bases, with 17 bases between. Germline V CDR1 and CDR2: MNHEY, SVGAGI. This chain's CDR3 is CASTLWRVTNSPLHF. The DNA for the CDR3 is TGTGCCAGCACCCTATGGAGGGTGACGAATTCACCCCTCCACTTT.

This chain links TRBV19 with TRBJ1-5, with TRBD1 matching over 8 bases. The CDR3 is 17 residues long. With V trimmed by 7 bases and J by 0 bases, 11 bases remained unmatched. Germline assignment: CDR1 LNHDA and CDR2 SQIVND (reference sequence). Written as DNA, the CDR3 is TGTGCCAGTACCCTCTTCGGGACAGGCTATAGCAATCAGCCCCAGCATTTT. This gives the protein CASTLFGTGYSNQPQHF.

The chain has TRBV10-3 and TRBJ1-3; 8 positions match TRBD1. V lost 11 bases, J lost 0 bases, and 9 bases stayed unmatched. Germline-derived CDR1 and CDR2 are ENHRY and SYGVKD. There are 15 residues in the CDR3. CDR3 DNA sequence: TGTGCCGTCGGCGGGACAGGCCGCTCTGGAAACACCATATATTTT. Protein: CAVGGTGRSGNTIYF.

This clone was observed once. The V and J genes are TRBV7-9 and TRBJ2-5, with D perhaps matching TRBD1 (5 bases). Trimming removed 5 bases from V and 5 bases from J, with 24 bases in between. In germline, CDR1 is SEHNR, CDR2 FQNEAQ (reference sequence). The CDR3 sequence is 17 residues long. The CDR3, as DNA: TGTGCCAGCAGCCTTAGGGGCGGCAGATCGACCCAGGAGACCCAGTACTTC. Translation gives CASSLRGGRSTQETQYF.

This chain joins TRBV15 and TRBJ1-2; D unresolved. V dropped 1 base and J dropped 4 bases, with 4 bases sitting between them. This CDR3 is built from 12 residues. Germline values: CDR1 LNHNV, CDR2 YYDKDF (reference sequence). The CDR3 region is CATSRASYGYTF. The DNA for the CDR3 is TGTGCCACCAGCAGAGCATCCTATGGCTACACCTTC.

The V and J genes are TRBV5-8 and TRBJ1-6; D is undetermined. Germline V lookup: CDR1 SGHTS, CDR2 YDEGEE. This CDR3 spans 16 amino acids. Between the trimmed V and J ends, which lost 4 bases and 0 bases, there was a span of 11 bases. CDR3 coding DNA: TGTGCCAGCAGCCTTTTTTTGAGCTCCTATAATTCACCCCTCCACTTT. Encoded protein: CASSLFLSSYNSPLHF. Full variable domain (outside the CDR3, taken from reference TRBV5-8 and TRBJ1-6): EAGVTQSPTHLIKTRGQQATLRCSPISGHTSVYWYQQALGLGLQFLLWYDEGEERNRGNFPPRFSGRQFPNYSSELNVNALELEDSALYLCASSLFLSSYNSPLHFGNGTRLTVT.

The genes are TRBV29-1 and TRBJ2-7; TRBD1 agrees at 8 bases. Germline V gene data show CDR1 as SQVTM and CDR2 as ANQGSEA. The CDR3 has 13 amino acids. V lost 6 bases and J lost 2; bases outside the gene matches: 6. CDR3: CSVVTGEAYEQYF. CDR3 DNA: TGCAGCGTGGTGACAGGGGAGGCCTACGAGCAGTACTTC.

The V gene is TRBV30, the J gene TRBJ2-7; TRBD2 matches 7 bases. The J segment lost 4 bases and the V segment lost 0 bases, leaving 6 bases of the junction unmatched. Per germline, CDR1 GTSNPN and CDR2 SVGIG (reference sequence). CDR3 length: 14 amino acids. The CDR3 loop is CAWSVRAGAYEQYF. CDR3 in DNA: TGTGCCTGGAGTGTACGGGCGGGAGCGTACGAGCAGTACTTC. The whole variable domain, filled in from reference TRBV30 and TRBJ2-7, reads SQTIHQWPATLVQPVGSPLSLECTVEGTSNPNLYWYRQAAGRGLQLLFYSVGIGQISSEVPQNLSASRPQDRQFILSSKKLLLSDSGFYLCAWSVRAGAYEQYFGPGTRLTVT.

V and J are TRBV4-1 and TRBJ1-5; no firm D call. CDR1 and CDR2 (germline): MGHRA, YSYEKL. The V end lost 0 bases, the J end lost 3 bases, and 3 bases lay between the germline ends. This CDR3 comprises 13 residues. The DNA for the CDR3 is TGCGCCAGCAGCCAAGACGTCAATCAGCCCCAGCATTTT. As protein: CASSQDVNQPQHF.

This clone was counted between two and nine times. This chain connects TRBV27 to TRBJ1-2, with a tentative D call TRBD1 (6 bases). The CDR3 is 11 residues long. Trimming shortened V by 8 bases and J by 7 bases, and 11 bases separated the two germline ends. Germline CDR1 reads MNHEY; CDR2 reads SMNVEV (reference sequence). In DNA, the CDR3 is TGTGCCAGCCGGCAGGGGTTTGGCTACACCTTC. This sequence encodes CASRQGFGYTF.